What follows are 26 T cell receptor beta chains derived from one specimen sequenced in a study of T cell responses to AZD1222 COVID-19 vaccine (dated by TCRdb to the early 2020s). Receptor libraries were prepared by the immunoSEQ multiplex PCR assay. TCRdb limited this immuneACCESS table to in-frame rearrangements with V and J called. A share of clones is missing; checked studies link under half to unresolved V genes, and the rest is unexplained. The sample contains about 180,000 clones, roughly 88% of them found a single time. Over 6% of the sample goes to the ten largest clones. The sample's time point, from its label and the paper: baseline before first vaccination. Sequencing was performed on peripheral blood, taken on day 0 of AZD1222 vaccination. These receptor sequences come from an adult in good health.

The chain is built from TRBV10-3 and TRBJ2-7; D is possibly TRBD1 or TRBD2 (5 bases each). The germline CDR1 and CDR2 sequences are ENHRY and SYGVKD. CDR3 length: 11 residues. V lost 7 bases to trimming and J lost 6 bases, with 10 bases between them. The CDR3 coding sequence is TGTGCCATCAAGGGGACCAGCGAGCAGTACTTC. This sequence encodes CAIKGTSEQYF.

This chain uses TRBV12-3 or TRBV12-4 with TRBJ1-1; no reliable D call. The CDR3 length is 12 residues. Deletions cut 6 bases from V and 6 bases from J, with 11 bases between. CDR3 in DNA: TGTGCCAGCAGGGGGTATAGGCCTGAAGCTTTCTTT. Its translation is CASRGYRPEAFF.

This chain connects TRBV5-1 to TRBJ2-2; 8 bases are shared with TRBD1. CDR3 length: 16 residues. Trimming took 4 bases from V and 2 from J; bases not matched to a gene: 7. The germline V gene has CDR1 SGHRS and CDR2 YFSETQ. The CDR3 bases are TGCGCCAGCAGCCCCCCCAGGGGGCAAAACACCGGGGAGCTGTTTTTT. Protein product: CASSPPRGQNTGELFF. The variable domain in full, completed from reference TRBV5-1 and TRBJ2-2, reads KAGVTQTPRYLIKTRGQQVTLSCSPISGHRSVSWYQQTPGQGLQFLFEYFSETQRNKGNFPGRFSGRQFSNSRSEMNVSTLELGDSALYLCASSPPRGQNTGELFFGEGSRLTVL.

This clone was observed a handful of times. Here the CDR3 DNA reads TGTGCCAGCAGCCCCGGAACAGGGGACAATCAGCCCCAGCATTTT. It specifies CASSPGTGDNQPQHF. The chain combines TRBV7-6 with TRBJ1-5; 7 nucleotides align to TRBD1. CDR1 and CDR2 (germline): SGHVS, FNYEAQ. CDR3 length: 15 residues. V shed 5 bases, J shed 3 bases, and the junction held 7 bases outside the gene matches. Full variable domain (remainder filled in from reference TRBV7-6 and TRBJ1-5): GAGVSQSPRYKVTKRGQDVALRCDPISGHVSLYWYRQALGQGPEFLTYFNYEAQQDKSGLPNDRFSAERPEGSISTLTIQRTEQRDSAMYRCASSPGTGDNQPQHFGDGTRLSIL.

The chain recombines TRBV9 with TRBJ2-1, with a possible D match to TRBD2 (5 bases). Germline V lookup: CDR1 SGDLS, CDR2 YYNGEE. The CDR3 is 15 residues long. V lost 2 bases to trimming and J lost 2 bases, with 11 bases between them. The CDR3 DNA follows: TGTGCCAGCAGCGTCAGCGGATCCGCCTACAATGAGCAGTTCTTC. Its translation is CASSVSGSAYNEQFF. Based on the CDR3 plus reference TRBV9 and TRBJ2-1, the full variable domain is DSGVTQTPKHLITATGQRVTLRCSPRSGDLSVYWYQQSLDQGLQFLIQYYNGEERAKGNILERFSAQQFPDLHSELNLSSLELGDSALYFCASSVSGSAYNEQFFGPGTRLTVL.

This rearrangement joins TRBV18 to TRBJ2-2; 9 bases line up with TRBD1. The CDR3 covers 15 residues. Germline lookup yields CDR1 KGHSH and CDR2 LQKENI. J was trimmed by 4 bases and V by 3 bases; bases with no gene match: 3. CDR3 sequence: CASSPLDRGTGELFF. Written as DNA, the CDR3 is TGTGCCAGCTCACCCCTGGACAGGGGCACCGGGGAGCTGTTTTTT.

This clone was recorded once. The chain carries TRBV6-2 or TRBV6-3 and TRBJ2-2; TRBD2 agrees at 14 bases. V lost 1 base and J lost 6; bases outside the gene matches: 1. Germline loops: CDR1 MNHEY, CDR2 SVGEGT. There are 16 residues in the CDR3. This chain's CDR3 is CASSYWTSGGPGELFF. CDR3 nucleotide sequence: TGTGCCAGCAGTTACTGGACTAGCGGGGGGCCCGGGGAGCTGTTTTTT.

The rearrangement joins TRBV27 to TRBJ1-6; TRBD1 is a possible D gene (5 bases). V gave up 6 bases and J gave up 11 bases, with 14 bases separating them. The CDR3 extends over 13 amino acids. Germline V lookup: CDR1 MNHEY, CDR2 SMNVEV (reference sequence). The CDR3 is CASSLSGGAPLHF. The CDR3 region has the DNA TGTGCCAGCAGCCTAAGCGGGGGGGCACCCCTCCACTTT.

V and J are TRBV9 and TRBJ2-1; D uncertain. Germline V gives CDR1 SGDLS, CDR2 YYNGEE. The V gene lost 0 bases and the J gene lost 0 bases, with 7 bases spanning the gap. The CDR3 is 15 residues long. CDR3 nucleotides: TGTGCCAGCAGCGTAGATGGATTCTCCTACAATGAGCAGTTCTTC. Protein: CASSVDGFSYNEQFF.

Written as DNA, the CDR3 is TGCGCCAGCAGTGCGACAGGGGTGAAAGCTTTCTTT. It encodes CASSATGVKAFF. The V call is TRBV10-1, the J call TRBJ1-1; 8 bases are a match to TRBD1. The germline CDR1 and CDR2 sequences are WNHNN and SYGVQD (reference sequence). V gave up 4 bases and J gave up 9 bases; unmatched junction bases: 4. This CDR3 contains 12 residues.

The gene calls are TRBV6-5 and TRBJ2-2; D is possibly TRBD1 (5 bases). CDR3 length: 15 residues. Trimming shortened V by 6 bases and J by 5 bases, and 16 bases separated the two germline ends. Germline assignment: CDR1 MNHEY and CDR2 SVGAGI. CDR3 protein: CASRRSRTTTGELFF. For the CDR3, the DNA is TGTGCCAGCAGGCGATCCAGGACAACTACCGGGGAGCTGTTTTTT.

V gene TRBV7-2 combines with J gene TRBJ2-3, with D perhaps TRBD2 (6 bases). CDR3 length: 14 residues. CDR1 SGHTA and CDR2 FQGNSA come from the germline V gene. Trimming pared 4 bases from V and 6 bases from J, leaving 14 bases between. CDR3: CASSYGQRGDTQYF. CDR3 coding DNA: TGTGCCAGCAGCTACGGCCAACGGGGGGATACGCAGTATTTT.

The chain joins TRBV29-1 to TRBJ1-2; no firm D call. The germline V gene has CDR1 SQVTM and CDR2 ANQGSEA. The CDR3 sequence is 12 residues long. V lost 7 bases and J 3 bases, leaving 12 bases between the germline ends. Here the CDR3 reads CSAAVMDYGYTF. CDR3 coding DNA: TGCAGCGCCGCAGTCATGGACTATGGCTACACCTTC.

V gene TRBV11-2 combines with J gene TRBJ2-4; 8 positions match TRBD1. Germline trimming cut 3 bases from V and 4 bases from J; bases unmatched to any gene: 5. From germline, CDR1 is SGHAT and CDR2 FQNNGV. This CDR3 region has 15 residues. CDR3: CASSLIWTGKNIQYF. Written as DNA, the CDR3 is TGTGCCAGCAGCTTGATTTGGACAGGGAAAAACATTCAGTACTTC.

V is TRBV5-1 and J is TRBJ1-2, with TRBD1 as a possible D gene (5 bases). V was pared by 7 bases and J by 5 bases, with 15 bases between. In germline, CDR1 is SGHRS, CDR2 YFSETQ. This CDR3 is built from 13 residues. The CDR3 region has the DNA TGCGCCAGCTCTAAGACAGATACTTATGGCTACACCTTC. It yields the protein CASSKTDTYGYTF.

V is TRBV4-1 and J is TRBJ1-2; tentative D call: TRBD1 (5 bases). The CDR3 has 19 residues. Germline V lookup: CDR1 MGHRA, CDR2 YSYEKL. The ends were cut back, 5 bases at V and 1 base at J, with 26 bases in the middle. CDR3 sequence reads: CASSFQDYGHHSFNYGYTF. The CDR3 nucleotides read TGCGCCAGCAGCTTTCAAGATTATGGACATCACTCTTTTAACTATGGCTACACCTTC.

The CDR3 DNA reads TGTGCCAGCCGGGCTGAAGGGGACTATGGCTACACCTTC. It codes for CASRAEGDYGYTF. The chain links TRBV2 to TRBJ1-2, with D tentatively TRBD1 (5 bases). Germline V lookup: CDR1 SNHLY, CDR2 FYNNEI. Trimming left V 8 bases short and J 3 bases short, with 13 bases between. CDR3 length: 13 amino acids. The full variable domain, completed using reference TRBV2 and TRBJ1-2, is EPEVTQTPSHQVTQMGQEVILRCVPISNHLYFYWYRQILGQKVEFLVSFYNNEISEKSEIFDDQFSVERPDGSNFTLKIRSTKLEDSAMYFCASRAEGDYGYTFGSGTRLTVV.

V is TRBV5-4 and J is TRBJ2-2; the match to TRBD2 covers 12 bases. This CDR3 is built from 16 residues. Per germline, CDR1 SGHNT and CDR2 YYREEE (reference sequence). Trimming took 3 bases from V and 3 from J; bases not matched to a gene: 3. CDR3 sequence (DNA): TGTGCCAGCAGCTCTAGGACTAGCGGGGACACCGGGGAGCTGTTTTTT. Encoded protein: CASSSRTSGDTGELFF.

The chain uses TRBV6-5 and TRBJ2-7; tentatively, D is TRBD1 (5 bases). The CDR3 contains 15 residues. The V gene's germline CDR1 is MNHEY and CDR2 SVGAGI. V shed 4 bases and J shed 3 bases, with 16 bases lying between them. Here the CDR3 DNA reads TGTGCCAGCAGTTCACTGAGACAGACCAACTACGAGCAGTACTTC. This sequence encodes CASSSLRQTNYEQYF.

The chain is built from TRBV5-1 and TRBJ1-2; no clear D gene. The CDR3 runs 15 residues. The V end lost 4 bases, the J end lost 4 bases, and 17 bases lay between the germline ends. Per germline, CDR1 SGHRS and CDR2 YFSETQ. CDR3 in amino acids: CASSLTGIKPYGYTF. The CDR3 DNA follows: TGCGCCAGCAGCCTAACCGGGATCAAACCCTATGGCTACACCTTC.

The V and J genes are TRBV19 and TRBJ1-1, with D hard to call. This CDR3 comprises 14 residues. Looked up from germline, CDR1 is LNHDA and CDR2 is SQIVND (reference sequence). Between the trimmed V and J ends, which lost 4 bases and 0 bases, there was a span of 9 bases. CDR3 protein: CASSRSRMNTEAFF. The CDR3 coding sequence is TGTGCCAGTAGTAGGTCCAGGATGAACACTGAAGCTTTCTTT.

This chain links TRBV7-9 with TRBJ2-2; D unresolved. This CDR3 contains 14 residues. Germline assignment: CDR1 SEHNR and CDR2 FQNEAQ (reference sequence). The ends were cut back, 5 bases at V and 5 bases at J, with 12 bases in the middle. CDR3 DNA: TGTGCCAGCAGCCCAGGACCGTCGACCGGGGAGCTGTTTTTT. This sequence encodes CASSPGPSTGELFF.

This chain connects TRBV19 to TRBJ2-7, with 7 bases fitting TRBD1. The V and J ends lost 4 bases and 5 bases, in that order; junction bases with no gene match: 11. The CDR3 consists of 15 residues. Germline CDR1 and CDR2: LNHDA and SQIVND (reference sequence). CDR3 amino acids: CASSNRLDRAHEQYF. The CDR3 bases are TGTGCCAGTAGTAACCGGCTTGACAGGGCACACGAGCAGTACTTC. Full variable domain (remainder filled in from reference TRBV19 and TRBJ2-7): DGGITQSPKYLFRKEGQNVTLSCEQNLNHDAMYWYRQDPGQGLRLIYYSQIVNDFQKGDIAEGYSVSREKKESFPLTVTSAQKNPTAFYLCASSNRLDRAHEQYFGPGTRLTVT.

The CDR3 sequence is CASTGAGGNTIYF. CDR3 DNA: TGTGCCAGCACTGGGGCGGGTGGAAACACCATATATTTT. J is TRBJ1-3 and V is TRBV27; possibly TRBD1 for D (5 bases). The CDR3 has 13 amino acids. The germline CDR1 and CDR2 sequences are MNHEY and SMNVEV (reference sequence). The ends were cut back, 7 bases at V and 3 bases at J, with 10 bases in the middle.

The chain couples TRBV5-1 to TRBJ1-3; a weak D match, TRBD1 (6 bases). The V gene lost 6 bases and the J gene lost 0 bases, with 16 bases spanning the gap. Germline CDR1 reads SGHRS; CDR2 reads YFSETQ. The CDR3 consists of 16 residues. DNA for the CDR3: TGCGCCAGCACCTCCGGGGGCTGGGGCTCTGGAAACACCATATATTTT. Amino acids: CASTSGGWGSGNTIYF.

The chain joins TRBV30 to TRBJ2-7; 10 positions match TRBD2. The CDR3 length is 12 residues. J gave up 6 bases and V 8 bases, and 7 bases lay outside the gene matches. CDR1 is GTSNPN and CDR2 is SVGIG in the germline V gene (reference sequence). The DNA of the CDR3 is TGTGCCGGATTAGCGGGGGGCCTCGAGCAGTACTTC. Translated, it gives CAGLAGGLEQYF.